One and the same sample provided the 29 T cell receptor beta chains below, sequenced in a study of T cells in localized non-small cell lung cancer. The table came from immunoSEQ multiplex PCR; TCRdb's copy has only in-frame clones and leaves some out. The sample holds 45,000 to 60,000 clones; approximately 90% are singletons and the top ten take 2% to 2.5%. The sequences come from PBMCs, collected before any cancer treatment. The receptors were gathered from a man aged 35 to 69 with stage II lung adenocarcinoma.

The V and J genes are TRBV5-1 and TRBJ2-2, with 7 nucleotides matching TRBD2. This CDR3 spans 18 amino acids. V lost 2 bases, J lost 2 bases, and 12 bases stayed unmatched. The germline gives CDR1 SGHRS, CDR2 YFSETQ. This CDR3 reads CASSLGRSGVPNTGELFF. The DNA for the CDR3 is TGCGCCAGCAGCTTAGGTCGCAGCGGGGTCCCCAACACCGGGGAGCTGTTTTTT.

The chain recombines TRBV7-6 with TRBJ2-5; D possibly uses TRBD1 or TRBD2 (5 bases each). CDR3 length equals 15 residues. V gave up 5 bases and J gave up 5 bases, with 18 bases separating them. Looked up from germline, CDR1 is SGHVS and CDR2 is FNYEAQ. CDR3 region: CASSPPLGREETQYF. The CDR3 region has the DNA TGTGCCAGCAGCCCACCCCTCGGCAGGGAGGAGACCCAGTACTTC. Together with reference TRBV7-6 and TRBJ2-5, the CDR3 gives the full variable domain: GAGVSQSPRYKVTKRGQDVALRCDPISGHVSLYWYRQALGQGPEFLTYFNYEAQQDKSGLPNDRFSAERPEGSISTLTIQRTEQRDSAMYRCASSPPLGREETQYFGPGTRLLVL.

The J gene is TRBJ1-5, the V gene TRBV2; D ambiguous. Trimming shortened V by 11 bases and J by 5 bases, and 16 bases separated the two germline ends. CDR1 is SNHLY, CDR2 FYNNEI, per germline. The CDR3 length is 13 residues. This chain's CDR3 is CASTKMGDQPQHF. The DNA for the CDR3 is TGTGCCTCTACTAAGATGGGCGATCAGCCCCAGCATTTT.

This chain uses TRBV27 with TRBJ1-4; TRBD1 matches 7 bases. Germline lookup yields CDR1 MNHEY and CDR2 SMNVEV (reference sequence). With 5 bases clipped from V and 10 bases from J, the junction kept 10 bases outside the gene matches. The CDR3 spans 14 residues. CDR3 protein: CASSPLATGSKLFF. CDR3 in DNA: TGTGCCAGCAGTCCCCTTGCGACAGGGTCAAAACTGTTTTTT. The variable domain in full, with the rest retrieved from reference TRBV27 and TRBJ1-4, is EAQVTQNPRYLITVTGKKLTVTCSQNMNHEYMSWYRQDPGLGLRQIYYSMNVEVTDKGDVPEGYKVSRKEKRNFPLILESPSPNQTSLYFCASSPLATGSKLFFGSGTQLSVL.

CDR3 protein: CASSLTSGGHNEQFF. CDR3 sequence (DNA): TGTGCCAGCAGCCTCACTAGCGGGGGACACAATGAGCAGTTCTTC. The gene calls are TRBV7-2 and TRBJ2-1; 11 bases align to TRBD2. This CDR3 has 15 residues. Germline V gene data show CDR1 as SGHTA and CDR2 as FQGNSA. V shed 5 bases and J 5 bases; nucleotides not matched to a gene: 5.

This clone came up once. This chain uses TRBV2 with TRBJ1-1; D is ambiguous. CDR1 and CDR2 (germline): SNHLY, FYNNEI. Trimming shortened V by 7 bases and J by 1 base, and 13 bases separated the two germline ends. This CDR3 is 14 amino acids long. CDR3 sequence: CASIQEVANTEAFF. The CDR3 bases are TGTGCCAGCATTCAGGAGGTAGCGAACACTGAAGCTTTCTTT.

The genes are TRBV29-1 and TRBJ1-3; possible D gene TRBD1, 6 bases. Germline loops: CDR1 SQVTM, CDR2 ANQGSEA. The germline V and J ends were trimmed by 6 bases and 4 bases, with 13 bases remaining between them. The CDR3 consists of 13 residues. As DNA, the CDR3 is TGCAGCGTGACCAGGACAGCCGGAAACACCATATATTTT. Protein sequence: CSVTRTAGNTIYF. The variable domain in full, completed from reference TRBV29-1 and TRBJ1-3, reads SAVISQKPSRDICQRGTSLTIQCQVDSQVTMMFWYRQQPGQSLTLIATANQGSEATYESGFVIDKFPISRPNLTFSTLTVSNMSPEDSSIYLCSVTRTAGNTIYFGEGSWLTVV.

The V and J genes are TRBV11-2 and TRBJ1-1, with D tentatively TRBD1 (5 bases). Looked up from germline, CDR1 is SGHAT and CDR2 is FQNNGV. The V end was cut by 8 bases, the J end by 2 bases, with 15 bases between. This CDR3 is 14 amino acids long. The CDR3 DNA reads TGTGCCAGCTTGAGGGCGGGGGAAAACACTGAAGCTTTCTTT. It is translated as CASLRAGENTEAFF.

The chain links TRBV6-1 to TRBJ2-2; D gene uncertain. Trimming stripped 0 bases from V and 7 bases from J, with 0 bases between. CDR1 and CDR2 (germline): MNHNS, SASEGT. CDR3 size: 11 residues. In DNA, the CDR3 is TGTGCCAGCAGTGAAGCCGGGGAGCTGTTTTTT. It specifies CASSEAGELFF.

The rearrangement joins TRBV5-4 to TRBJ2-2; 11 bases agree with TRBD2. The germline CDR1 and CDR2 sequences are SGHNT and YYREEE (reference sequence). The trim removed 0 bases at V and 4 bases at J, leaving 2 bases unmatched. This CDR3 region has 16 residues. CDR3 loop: CASSLGLAGITGELFF. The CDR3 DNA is TGTGCCAGCAGCTTGGGACTAGCGGGGATCACCGGGGAGCTGTTTTTT. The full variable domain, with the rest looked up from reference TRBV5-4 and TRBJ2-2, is ETGVTQSPTHLIKTRGQQVTLRCSSQSGHNTVSWYQQALGQGPQFIFQYYREEENGRGNFPPRFSGLQFPNYSSELNVNALELDDSALYLCASSLGLAGITGELFFGEGSRLTVL.

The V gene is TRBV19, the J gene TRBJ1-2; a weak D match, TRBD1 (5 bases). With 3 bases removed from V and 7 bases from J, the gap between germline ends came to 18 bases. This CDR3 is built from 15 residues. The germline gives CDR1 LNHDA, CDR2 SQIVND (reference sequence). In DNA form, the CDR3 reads TGTGCCAGTAGTATTTATGATCGACAGAGCTTTGGCTACACCTTC. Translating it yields CASSIYDRQSFGYTF.

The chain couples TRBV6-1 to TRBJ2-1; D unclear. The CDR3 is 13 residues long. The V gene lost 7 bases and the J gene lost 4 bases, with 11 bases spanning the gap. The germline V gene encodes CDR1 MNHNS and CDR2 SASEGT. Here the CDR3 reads CASKDAAYNEQFF. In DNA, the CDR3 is TGTGCCAGCAAGGACGCGGCTTACAATGAGCAGTTCTTC.

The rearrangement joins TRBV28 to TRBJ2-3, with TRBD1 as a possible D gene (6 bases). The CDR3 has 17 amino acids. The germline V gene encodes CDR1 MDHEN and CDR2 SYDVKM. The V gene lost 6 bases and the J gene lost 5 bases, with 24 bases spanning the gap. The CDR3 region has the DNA TGTGCCAGCAGCTCCCCCCGACTGCCCAGGGGTATAGATACGCAGTATTTT. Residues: CASSSPRLPRGIDTQYF.

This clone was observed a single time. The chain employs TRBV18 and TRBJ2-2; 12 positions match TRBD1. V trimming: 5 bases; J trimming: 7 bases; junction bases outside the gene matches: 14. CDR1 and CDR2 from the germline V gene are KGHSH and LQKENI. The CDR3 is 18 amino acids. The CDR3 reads CASSERTGTGGYGGELFF. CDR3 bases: TGTGCCAGCTCAGAGAGAACCGGGACAGGGGGCTACGGCGGGGAGCTGTTTTTT.

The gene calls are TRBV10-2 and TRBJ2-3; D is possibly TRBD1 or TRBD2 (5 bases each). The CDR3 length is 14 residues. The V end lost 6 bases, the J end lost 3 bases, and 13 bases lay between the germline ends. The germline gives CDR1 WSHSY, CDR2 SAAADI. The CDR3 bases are TGCGCCAGCAGCGCCGGGAAGGGGACAGATACGCAGTATTTT. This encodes CASSAGKGTDTQYF.

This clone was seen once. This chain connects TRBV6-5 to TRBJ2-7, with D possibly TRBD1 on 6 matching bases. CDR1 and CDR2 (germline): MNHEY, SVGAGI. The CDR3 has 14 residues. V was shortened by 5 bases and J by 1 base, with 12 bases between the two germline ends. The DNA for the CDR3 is TGTGCCAGCAGTCCCCAGGGGTCGTCCTACGAGCAGTACTTC. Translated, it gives CASSPQGSSYEQYF.

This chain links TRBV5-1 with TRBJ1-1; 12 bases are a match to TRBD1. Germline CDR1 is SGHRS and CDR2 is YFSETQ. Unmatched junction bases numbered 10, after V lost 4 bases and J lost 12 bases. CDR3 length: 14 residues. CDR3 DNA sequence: TGCGCCAGCAGCCCGGGGACAGGGGGCCTGTTGACTTTCTTT. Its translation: CASSPGTGGLLTFF. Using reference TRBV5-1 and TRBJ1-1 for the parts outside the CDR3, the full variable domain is KAGVTQTPRYLIKTRGQQVTLSCSPISGHRSVSWYQQTPGQGLQFLFEYFSETQRNKGNFPGRFSGRQFSNSRSEMNVSTLELGDSALYLCASSPGTGGLLTFFGQGTRLTVV.

CDR3 sequence: CASTRLAGGQETQYF. CDR3 in DNA: TGTGCCAGCACACGACTAGCGGGGGGTCAAGAGACCCAGTACTTC. J is TRBJ2-5 and V is TRBV27, with 13 bases identical to TRBD2. V lost 7 bases, J lost 2 bases, and 4 bases stayed unmatched. The CDR3 consists of 15 residues. Germline-derived CDR1 and CDR2 are MNHEY and SMNVEV (reference sequence).

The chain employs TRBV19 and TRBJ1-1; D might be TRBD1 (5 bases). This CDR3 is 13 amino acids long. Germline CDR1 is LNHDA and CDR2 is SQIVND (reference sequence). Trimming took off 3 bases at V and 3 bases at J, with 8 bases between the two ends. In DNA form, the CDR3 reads TGTGCCAGTAGTATCGGGGGGTACACTGAAGCTTTCTTT. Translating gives CASSIGGYTEAFF.

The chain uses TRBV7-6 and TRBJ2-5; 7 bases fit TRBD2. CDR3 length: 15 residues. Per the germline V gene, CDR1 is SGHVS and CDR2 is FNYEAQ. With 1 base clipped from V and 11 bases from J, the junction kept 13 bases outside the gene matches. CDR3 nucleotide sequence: TGTGCCAGCAGCTTAGGAATTAGCCAGGGAGGGGAGCAGTACTTC. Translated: CASSLGISQGGEQYF.

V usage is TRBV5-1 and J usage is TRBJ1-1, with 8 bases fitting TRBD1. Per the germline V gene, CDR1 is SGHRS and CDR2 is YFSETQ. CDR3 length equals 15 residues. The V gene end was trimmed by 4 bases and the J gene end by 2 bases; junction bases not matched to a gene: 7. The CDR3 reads CASSSGQGGNTEAFF. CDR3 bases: TGCGCCAGCAGCAGTGGACAGGGCGGAAACACTGAAGCTTTCTTT.

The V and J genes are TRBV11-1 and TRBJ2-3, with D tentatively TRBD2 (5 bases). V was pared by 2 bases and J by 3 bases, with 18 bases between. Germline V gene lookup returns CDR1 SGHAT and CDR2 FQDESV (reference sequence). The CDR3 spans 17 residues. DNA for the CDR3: TGTGCCAGCAGCTTAAATGGTGCGGGCTGGGGTACAGATACGCAGTATTTT. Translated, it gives CASSLNGAGWGTDTQYF.

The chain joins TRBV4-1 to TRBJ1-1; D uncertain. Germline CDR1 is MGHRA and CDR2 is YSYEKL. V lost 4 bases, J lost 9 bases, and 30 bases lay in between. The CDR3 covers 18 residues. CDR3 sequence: CASSPILVGRANRRKAFF. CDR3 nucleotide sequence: TGCGCCAGCAGCCCGATCCTAGTAGGACGGGCAAACCGGAGGAAAGCTTTCTTT.

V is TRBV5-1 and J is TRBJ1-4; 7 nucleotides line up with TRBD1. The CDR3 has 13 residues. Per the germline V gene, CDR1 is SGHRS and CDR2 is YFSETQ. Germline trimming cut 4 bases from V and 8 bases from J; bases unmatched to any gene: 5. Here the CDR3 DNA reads TGCGCCAGCAGCCTCGGACAGGCCGAAAAACTGTTTTTT. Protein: CASSLGQAEKLFF.

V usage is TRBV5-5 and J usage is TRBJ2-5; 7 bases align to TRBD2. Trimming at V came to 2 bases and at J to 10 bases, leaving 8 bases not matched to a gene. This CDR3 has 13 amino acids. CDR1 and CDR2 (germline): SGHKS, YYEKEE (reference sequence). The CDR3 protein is CASSFSGTKDQYF. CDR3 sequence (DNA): TGTGCCAGCAGCTTTTCCGGGACTAAAGACCAGTACTTC. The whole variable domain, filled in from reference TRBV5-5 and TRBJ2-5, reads DAGVTQSPTHLIKTRGQQVTLRCSPISGHKSVSWYQQVLGQGPQFIFQYYEKEERGRGNFPDRFSARQFPNYSSELNVNALLLGDSALYLCASSFSGTKDQYFGPGTRLLVL.

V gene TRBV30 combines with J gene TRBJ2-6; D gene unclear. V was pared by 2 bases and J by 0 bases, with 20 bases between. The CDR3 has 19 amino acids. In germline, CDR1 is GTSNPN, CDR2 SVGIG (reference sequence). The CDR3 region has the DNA TGTGCCTGGAGTCCACCCCTCGGAGCCGACATCTCTGGGGCCAACGTCCTGACTTTC. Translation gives CAWSPPLGADISGANVLTF.

This CDR3 is CASSLSSGRATQYF. The DNA for the CDR3 is TGTGCCAGCAGCTTATCTAGCGGTAGGGCTACGCAGTATTTT. This rearrangement joins TRBV5-4 to TRBJ2-3; 7 bases fit TRBD2. The CDR3 has 14 amino acids. Germline values: CDR1 SGHNT, CDR2 YYREEE (reference sequence). Losses at the gene ends were 2 bases for V and 8 bases for J; bases not matched to a gene: 8. Based on the CDR3 plus reference TRBV5-4 and TRBJ2-3, the full variable domain is ETGVTQSPTHLIKTRGQQVTLRCSSQSGHNTVSWYQQALGQGPQFIFQYYREEENGRGNFPPRFSGLQFPNYSSELNVNALELDDSALYLCASSLSSGRATQYFGPGTRLTVL.

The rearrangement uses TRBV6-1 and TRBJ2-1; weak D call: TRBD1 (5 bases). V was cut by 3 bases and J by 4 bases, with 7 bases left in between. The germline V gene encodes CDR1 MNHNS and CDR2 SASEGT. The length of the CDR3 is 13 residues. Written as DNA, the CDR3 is TGTGCCAGCAGTGAGGCAGGGTACAATGAGCAGTTCTTC. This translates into CASSEAGYNEQFF.

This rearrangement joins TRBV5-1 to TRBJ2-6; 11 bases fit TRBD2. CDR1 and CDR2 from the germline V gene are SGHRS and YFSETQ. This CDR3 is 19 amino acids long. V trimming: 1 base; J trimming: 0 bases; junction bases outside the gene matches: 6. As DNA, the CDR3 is TGCGCCAGCAGCTTGTTAGCGGGGGGGCCAGGCTCTGGGGCCAACGTCCTGACTTTC. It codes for CASSLLAGGPGSGANVLTF.